This T cell receptor (beta chain) originates from a study of early T cells in non-severe SARS-CoV-2 infection. Broader study findings: Anti-spike CD8 responses were favored in VDJdb matching, and private and CD4 specificities were missed.

This clonotype was counted a few times. Its antigen is currently unknown. Researchers attached unique molecular identifiers to individual cDNA molecules. One entry per CDR3 protein, called by TCRdb with MiXCR from the 5' RACE reads. The sample holds tens of thousands of distinct CDR3 sequences, about a tenth seen once. V was cut by 5 bases and J by 2 bases, with 15 bases left in between. The CDR3 totals 15 residues. The chain recombines TRBV12-3 or TRBV12-4 with TRBJ1-2; D may be TRBD1 (6 bases). This TCR derives from an adult who was a healthcare worker with PCR-confirmed SARS-CoV-2 infection or an uninfected control (not recorded which). Sequencing was performed on whole blood, taken at baseline. The CDR3 DNA sequence: TGTGCCAGCAGTCCCGGTCAGGGGATGAACTATGGCTACACCTTC. Translation: CASSPGQGMNYGYTF.